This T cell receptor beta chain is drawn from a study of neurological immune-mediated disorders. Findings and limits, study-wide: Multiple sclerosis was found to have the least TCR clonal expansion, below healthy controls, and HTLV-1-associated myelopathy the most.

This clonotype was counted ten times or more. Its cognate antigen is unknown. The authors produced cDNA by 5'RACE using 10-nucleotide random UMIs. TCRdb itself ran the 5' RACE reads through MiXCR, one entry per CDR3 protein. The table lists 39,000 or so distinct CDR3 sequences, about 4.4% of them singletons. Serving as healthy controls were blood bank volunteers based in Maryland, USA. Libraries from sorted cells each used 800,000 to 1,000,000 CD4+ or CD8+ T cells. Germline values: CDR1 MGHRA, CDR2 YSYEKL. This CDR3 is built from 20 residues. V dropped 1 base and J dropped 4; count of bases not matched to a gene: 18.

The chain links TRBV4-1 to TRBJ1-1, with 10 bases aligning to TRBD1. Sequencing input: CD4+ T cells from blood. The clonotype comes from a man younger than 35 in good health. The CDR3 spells CASSQGKGRRQGASGTEAFF. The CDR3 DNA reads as TGCGCCAGCAGCCAAGGGAAAGGGAGACGACAGGGGGCGTCGGGCACTGAAGCTTTCTTT.